Listed here are 10 T cell receptor beta chains from one sample, sequenced in a study of cytomegalovirus exposure and HLA in healthy donors. The study ran its PCR with 60 Vbeta and 13 Jbeta primers. Generated by immunoSEQ multiplex PCR, the TCRdb table keeps only in-frame clones and is missing some. Of about 130,000 clones detected, around 73% appear once; the ten largest clones hold approximately 11%. The sequencing input was PBMCs. The origin of the receptors is a young man in good health and CMV-seropositive.

This clone is a singleton in its sample. The rearrangement joins TRBV7-9 to TRBJ1-4; 7 bases line up with TRBD1. This CDR3 comprises 16 residues. Germline V gives CDR1 SEHNR, CDR2 FQNEAQ (reference sequence). V lost 5 bases to trimming and J lost 5 bases; unmatched junction nucleotides: 11. DNA for the CDR3: TGTGCCAGCAGCCCTCGGGACAGTGATGGGAATGAAAAACTGTTTTTT. Protein sequence: CASSPRDSDGNEKLFF.

This clone has only a few counts. The V and J genes are TRBV7-9 and TRBJ2-5; D perhaps matches TRBD1 (5 bases). Deletions cut 3 bases from V and 3 bases from J, with 5 bases between. CDR3 size: 12 residues. Germline assignment: CDR1 SEHNR and CDR2 FQNEAQ (reference sequence). The CDR3 region is CASSLTEETQYF. The CDR3 coding sequence is TGTGCCAGCAGCTTGACAGAAGAGACCCAGTACTTC.

This sequence joins TRBV7-9 and TRBJ1-5, with TRBD1 identical over 8 bases. This CDR3 is 17 amino acids long. Germline loops: CDR1 SEHNR, CDR2 FQNEAQ (reference sequence). With V trimmed by 0 bases and J by 5 bases, 9 bases remained unmatched. CDR3 loop: CASSLAGRQGPDQPQHF. As DNA, the CDR3 is TGTGCCAGCAGCTTAGCAGGTCGACAGGGGCCGGATCAGCCCCAGCATTTT. The full variable domain, in which reference TRBV7-9 and TRBJ1-5 provide the parts outside the CDR3, is DTGVSQNPRHKITKRGQNVTFRCDPISEHNRLYWYRQTLGQGPEFLTYFQNEAQLEKSRLLSDRFSAERPKGSFSTLEIQRTEQGDSAMYLCASSLAGRQGPDQPQHFGDGTRLSIL.

The chain carries TRBV4-3 and TRBJ2-1, with 14 bases matching TRBD2. The CDR3 is 16 residues long. From germline, CDR1 is LGHNA and CDR2 YSLEER. V shed 3 bases, J shed 4 bases, and the junction held 2 bases outside the gene matches. In nucleotides, the CDR3 is TGCGCCAGCAGCCAGCGGACTAGCGGGAGGTACAATGAGCAGTTCTTC. This translates into CASSQRTSGRYNEQFF.

The genes are TRBV5-6 and TRBJ2-1; D may be TRBD2 (6 bases). Trimming pared 1 base from V and 2 bases from J, leaving 13 bases between. CDR3 length: 16 amino acids. Germline V lookup: CDR1 SGHDT, CDR2 YYEEEE. The CDR3 loop reads CASSLLAGTPYNEQFF. Written as DNA, the CDR3 is TGTGCCAGCAGCTTGCTGGCGGGAACCCCCTACAATGAGCAGTTCTTC.

The gene calls are TRBV9 and TRBJ2-7; D might be TRBD1 (6 bases). CDR3 length: 16 residues. Germline loops: CDR1 SGDLS, CDR2 YYNGEE. Trimming removed 4 bases at V and 4 bases at J, with 21 bases between. The DNA of the CDR3 is TGTGCCAGCAGCCTGCGTACGGACAGCCTCTCTTACGAGCAGTACTTC. Amino acids: CASSLRTDSLSYEQYF. The full variable domain, with the rest looked up from reference TRBV9 and TRBJ2-7, is DSGVTQTPKHLITATGQRVTLRCSPRSGDLSVYWYQQSLDQGLQFLIQYYNGEERAKGNILERFSAQQFPDLHSELNLSSLELGDSALYFCASSLRTDSLSYEQYFGPGTRLTVT.

The chain couples TRBV2 to TRBJ1-2; 7 positions match TRBD1. V shed 2 bases, J shed 1 base, and the junction held 7 bases outside the gene matches. Germline CDR1 SNHLY, CDR2 FYNNEI. The CDR3 consists of 16 residues. In DNA form, the CDR3 reads TGTGCCAGCAGTGAATCAAGAGACAGGGATAACTATGGCTACACCTTC. Translated, it gives CASSESRDRDNYGYTF.

The genes are TRBV4-3 and TRBJ2-5; TRBD2 agrees at 10 bases. Germline V CDR1 and CDR2: LGHNA, YSLEER. The CDR3 contains 15 residues. V lost 0 bases to trimming and J lost 4 bases; unmatched junction nucleotides: 2. The CDR3 region is CASSQELAGRETQYF. The DNA of the CDR3 is TGCGCCAGCAGCCAAGAACTAGCGGGAAGAGAGACCCAGTACTTC.

CDR3 sequence (DNA): TGTGCCAGCAGCTGGGACACGGGGTTGAGTCAGCCCCAGCATTTT. Translating it yields CASSWDTGLSQPQHF. This chain connects TRBV5-5 to TRBJ1-5, with TRBD1 as a possible D gene (6 bases). The ends were cut back, 3 bases at V and 6 bases at J, with 16 bases in the middle. Germline V lookup: CDR1 SGHKS, CDR2 YYEKEE (reference sequence). The CDR3 extends over 15 amino acids.

This chain uses TRBV6-1 with TRBJ1-1; D perhaps matches TRBD1 (5 bases). In germline, CDR1 is MNHNS, CDR2 SASEGT. Trimming took 1 base from V and 6 from J, leaving 21 bases between them. This CDR3 contains 17 residues. The CDR3 coding sequence is TGTGCCAGCAGTGAAGATCAGGGTTGGATCGGGAGCGCTGAAGCTTTCTTT. Residues: CASSEDQGWIGSAEAFF.